This TCR beta chain was captured by sequencing in a study of early T cells in non-severe SARS-CoV-2 infection. The overall study: Chains stayed unpaired after sequencing of bulk RNA from unsorted whole blood.

V shed 3 bases, J shed 2 bases, and the junction held 9 bases outside the gene matches. The CDR3 has 17 amino acids. Per the germline V gene, CDR1 is SEHNR and CDR2 is FQNEAQ (reference sequence). Via MiXCR, TCRdb re-called the 5' RACE reads, giving one row per CDR3 protein. The table records just over 80,000 distinct CDR3 sequences, approximately 15% of them present only once. The specimen was whole blood. The chain employs TRBV7-9 and TRBJ2-3, with 9 bases identical to TRBD2. This clonotype was sampled from an adult who was a healthcare worker with PCR-confirmed SARS-CoV-2 infection or an uninfected control (not recorded which). The CDR3, as DNA: TGTGCCAGCAGCTTTGGGACTAGCAGACCCCCCACAGATACGCAGTATTTT. Translating it yields CASSFGTSRPPTDTQYF.